This T cell receptor beta chain was identified in a study of OX40 agonist ivuxolimab in advanced cancers. Overall study: Patients were dosed with the agonistic anti-OX40 (CD134) antibody ivuxolimab. Partial responses occurred in three patients (one hepatocellular carcinoma, two cutaneous melanoma). Patients with hepatocellular carcinoma, melanoma, renal cell or head and neck cancer made up the dose-escalation patients. The study's findings and limits: Clonal expansion by week 6 occurred in CD4+ and CD8+ blood T cells (at 0.1 to 3.0 mg/kg).

On this clone: The antigen is not known.

Assay used: immunoSEQ multiplex PCR; TCRdb lists only in-frame clones, some missing. The top ten hold about a fifth of the sample, which has 40,000 to 45,000 clones, 86% seen once. J lost 1 base, V lost 7 bases, and 0 bases had no gene match. This CDR3 region has 13 residues. Germline-derived CDR1 and CDR2 are MGHDK and SYGVNS. The chain uses TRBV25-1 and TRBJ2-1; 8 bases match TRBD1. The sequences come from CD4+ or CD8+ T cells sorted from blood, collected in a trial of the OX40 agonist ivuxolimab. The receptor was isolated from an adult with an advanced solid tumor such as melanoma, head and neck, liver or kidney cancer. DNA for the CDR3: TGTGCCAGCAACAGGGGGTCCTACAATGAGCAGTTCTTC. Its translation: CASNRGSYNEQFF.